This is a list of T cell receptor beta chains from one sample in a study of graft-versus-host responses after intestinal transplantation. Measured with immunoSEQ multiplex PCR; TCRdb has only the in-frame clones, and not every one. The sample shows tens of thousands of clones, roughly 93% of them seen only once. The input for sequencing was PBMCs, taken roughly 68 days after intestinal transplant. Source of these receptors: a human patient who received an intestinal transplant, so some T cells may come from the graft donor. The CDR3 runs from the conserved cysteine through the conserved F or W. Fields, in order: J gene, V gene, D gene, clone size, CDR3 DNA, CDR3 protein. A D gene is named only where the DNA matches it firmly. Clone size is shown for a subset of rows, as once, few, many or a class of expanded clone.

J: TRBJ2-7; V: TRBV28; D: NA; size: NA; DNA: TGTGCCAGCAGTTTGACAGGCTACGAGCAGTACTTC; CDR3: CASSLTGYEQYF
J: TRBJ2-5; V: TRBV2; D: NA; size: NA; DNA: TGTGCCAGCAGTGAATGGGATGGCGAGACCCAGTACTTC; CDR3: CASSEWDGETQYF
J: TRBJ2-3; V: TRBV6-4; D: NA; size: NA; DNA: TGTGCCAGCAGTCCCGGTCGGGGCGGGAGCACAGATACGCAGTATTTT; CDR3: CASSPGRGGSTDTQYF
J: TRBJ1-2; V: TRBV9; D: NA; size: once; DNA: TGTGCCAGCAGCGTAGCTCAAATCACCAAACATAAGACTAACTATGGCTACACCTTC; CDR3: CASSVAQITKHKTNYGYTF
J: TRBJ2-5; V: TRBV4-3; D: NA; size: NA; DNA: TGCGCCAGCAGCCCGAAAGAGGGGGGGCGGCAAGAGACCCAGTACTTC; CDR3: CASSPKEGGRQETQYF
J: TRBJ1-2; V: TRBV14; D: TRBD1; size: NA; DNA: TGTGCCAGCACCCCAACGGACAGGAGGTTAAATGGCTACGCCTTC; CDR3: CASTPTDRRLNGYAF
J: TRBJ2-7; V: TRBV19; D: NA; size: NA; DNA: TGTGCCAGTAGGCAGGGGAGCTCCTACGAGCAGTACTTC; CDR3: CASRQGSSYEQYF
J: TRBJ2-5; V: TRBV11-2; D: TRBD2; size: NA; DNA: TGTGCCAGCAGCTTAGTGGTTTATAGCGGGGGGCCAGGAGAGACCCAGTACTTC; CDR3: CASSLVVYSGGPGETQYF
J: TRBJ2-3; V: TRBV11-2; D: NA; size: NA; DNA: TGTGCCAGCAGCTGCGCCGGGCGGGAATGTCCCACAGATACGCAGTATTTT; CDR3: CASSCAGRECPTDTQYF
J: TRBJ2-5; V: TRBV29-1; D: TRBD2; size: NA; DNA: TGCAGCGTTGAAAACGGACTAGAGTACCAAGAGACCCAGTACTTC; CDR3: CSVENGLEYQETQYF
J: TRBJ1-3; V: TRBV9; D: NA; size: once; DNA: TGTGCCAGCAGCGAAGGGGTGGAAGTAGACACCATATATTTT; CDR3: CASSEGVEVDTIYF
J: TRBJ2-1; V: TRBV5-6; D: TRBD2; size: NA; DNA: TGTGCCAGCAGCCCGGGACTAGCGGGAGACGTATCTGAGCAGTTCTTC; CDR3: CASSPGLAGDVSEQFF
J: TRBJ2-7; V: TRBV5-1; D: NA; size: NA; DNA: TGCGCCAGCAGCTTGAAAGGCTCCTACGAGCAGTACTTC; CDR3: CASSLKGSYEQYF
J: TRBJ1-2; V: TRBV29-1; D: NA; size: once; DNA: TGCAGCGTTGAGGGACCCTTTGACAGTGACTATGGCTACACCTTC; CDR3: CSVEGPFDSDYGYTF
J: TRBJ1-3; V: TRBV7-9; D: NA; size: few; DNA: TGTGCCAGCAGCTTAGCGTGGCGGCACTCTGGAAACACCATATATTTT; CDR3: CASSLAWRHSGNTIYF
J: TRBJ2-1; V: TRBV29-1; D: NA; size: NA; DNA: TGCAGCGTTGAGAGCAGTGGGGCGTACTCCTACAATGAGCAGTTCTTC; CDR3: CSVESSGAYSYNEQFF
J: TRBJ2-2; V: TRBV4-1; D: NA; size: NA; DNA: TGCGCCAGCAGCCAAGGACTAGTGGTTGCCGGGGAGCTGTTTTTT; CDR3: CASSQGLVVAGELFF
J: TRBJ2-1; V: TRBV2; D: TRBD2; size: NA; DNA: TGTGCCAGCAGTGGCTCGGCTAGCGGGAGCCACAATGAGCAGTTCTTC; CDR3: CASSGSASGSHNEQFF
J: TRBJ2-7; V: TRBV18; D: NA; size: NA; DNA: TGTGCCAGCTCACCACGACGATTTTACGAGCAGTACTTC; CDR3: CASSPRRFYEQYF
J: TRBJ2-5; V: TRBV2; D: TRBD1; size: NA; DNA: TGTGCCAGCGGGCCCAGGGGGAAAGAGACCCAGTACTTC; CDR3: CASGPRGKETQYF
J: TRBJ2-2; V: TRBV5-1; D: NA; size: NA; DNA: TGCGCCAGCAGCCCTGGCTGGGGACGAGACCCCGGGGAGCTGTTTTTT; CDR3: CASSPGWGRDPGELFF
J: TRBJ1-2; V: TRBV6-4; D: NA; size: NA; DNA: TGTGCCAGCAGTGACCCATCGGGGGGCGCCTCGCTGGTCAACTATGGCTACACCTTC; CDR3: CASSDPSGGASLVNYGYTF
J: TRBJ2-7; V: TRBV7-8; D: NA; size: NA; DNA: TGTGCCAGCAGCTTACCGGGGGCGCGGTACGAGCAGTACTTC; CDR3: CASSLPGARYEQYF
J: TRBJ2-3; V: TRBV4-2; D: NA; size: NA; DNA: TGTGCCAGCAGAGGTAGTCGTGCAGATACGCAGTATTTT; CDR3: CASRGSRADTQYF
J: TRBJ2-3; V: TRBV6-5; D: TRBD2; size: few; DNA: TGTGCCAGCAGCACTAGCGGGGAGGTCACAGATACGCAGTATTTT; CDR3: CASSTSGEVTDTQYF
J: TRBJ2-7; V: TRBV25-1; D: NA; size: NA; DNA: TGTGCCAGCAGTGGCGGACGGAGCTCCTACGAGCAGTACTTC; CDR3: CASSGGRSSYEQYF
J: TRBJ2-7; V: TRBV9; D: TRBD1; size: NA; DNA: TGTGCCAGCAGCCCCCGGACAGGGGGCCACGAGCAGTACTTC; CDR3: CASSPRTGGHEQYF
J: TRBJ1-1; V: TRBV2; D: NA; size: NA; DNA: TGTGCCAGCAGAGCCCTGGTGGCCAATACTGAAGCTTTCTTT; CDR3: CASRALVANTEAFF
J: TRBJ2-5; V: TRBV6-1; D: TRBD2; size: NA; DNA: TGTGCCAGCAGTGAACTAGCGGGGGGGCCAGAGACCCAGTACTTC; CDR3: CASSELAGGPETQYF
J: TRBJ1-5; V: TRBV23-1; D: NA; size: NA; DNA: TGCGCCAGCAGTCAATCGCGGCAGATCGGCAATCAGCCCCAGCATTTT; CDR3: CASSQSRQIGNQPQHF
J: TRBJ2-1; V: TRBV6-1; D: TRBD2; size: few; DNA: TGTGCCAGCAGTGAAGCTAGCGGGGGGGCCAATGAGCAGTTCTTC; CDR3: CASSEASGGANEQFF
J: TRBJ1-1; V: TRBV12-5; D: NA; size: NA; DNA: TGTGCTAGTGGTTTGGTACCCTTGAACACTGAAGCTTTCTTT; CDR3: CASGLVPLNTEAFF
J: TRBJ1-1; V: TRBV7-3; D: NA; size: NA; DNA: TGTGCCAGCAACCAACCGGTGAACACTGAAGCTTTCTTT; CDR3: CASNQPVNTEAFF
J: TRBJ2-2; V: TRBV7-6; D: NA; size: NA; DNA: TGTGCCAGCAGCTACTCGATTGGACAGCCCGGGGAGCTGTTTTTT; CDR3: CASSYSIGQPGELFF
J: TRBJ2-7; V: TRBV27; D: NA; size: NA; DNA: TGTGCCAGCAGTTTACGAGGAGGCAGGGGAACCTACGAGCAGTACTTC; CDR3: CASSLRGGRGTYEQYF
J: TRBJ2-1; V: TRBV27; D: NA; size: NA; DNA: TGTGCCAGCAGTTTCCTAGGGGGGGAAGACTACAATGAGCAGTTCTTC; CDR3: CASSFLGGEDYNEQFF
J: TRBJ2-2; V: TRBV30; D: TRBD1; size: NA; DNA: TGTGCCTGGAGTGGGGGGACAGGGAAGGACGTGCTGTTTTTT; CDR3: CAWSGGTGKDVLFF
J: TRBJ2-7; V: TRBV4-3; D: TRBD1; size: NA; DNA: TGCGCCAGCAGCCAAGGAGGGGGGACAGGGACCTACGAGCAGTACTTC; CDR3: CASSQGGGTGTYEQYF
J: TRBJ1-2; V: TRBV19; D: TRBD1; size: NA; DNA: TGTGCCAGTAGTAAAACGGGACAGGATTTCTATGGCTACACCTTC; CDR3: CASSKTGQDFYGYTF
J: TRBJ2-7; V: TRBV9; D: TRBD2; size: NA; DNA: TGTGCCAGCAGCGAGGGCGGGGGGAACGAGCAGTACTTC; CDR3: CASSEGGGNEQYF
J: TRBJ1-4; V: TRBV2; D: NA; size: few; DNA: TGTGCCAGCAGTGAAGGGGGGGTGGAAAAACTGTTTTTT; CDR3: CASSEGGVEKLFF
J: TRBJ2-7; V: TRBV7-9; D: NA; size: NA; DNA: TGTGCCAGCAGCTTAGGGGGGTTTCCTTACGAGCAGTACTTC; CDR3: CASSLGGFPYEQYF
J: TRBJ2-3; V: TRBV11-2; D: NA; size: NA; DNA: TGTGCCAGCCTAGGATTGGGATTACGGGCCCACACAGATACGCAGTATTTT; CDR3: CASLGLGLRAHTDTQYF
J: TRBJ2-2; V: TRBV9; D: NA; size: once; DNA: TGTGCCAGCAGCGTAGCCATAGCCGGTAACACCGGGGAGCTGTTTTTT; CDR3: CASSVAIAGNTGELFF
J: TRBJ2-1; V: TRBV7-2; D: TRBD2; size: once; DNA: TGTGCCAGCAGCTCGTTCCTAGCGGACAATGAGCAGTTCTTC; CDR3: CASSSFLADNEQFF
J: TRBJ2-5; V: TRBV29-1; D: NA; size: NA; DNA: TGCAGCGTTGATGGTTTCATGCCGGAACTACCACAAGAGACCCAGTACTTC; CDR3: CSVDGFMPELPQETQYF
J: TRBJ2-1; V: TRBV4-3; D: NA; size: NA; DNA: TGCGCCAGCAGCCAAGATATCCAGGCAGACTACAATGAGCAGTTCTTC; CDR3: CASSQDIQADYNEQFF
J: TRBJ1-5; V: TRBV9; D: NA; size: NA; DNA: TGTGCCAGCAGCGCCCAGCAGGGGACTGGGCCCCAGCATTTT; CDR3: CASSAQQGTGPQHF
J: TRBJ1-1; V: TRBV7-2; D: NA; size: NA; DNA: TGTGCCAGCAGCTTAGACCCCTTCATTGTGAACACTGAAGCTTTCTTT; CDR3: CASSLDPFIVNTEAFF
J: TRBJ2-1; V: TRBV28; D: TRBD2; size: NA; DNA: TGTGCCAGCAGAGGGGAGGGACCGGCCCACAATGAGCAGTTCTTC; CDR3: CASRGEGPAHNEQFF
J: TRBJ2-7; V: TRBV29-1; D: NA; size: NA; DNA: TGCAGCGTTCGAACGGGCTTCTACGAGCAGTACTTC; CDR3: CSVRTGFYEQYF
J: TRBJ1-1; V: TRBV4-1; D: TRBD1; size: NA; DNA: TGCGCCAGCAGCCAAGGCTACGCCGACAGGGGGAACACTGAAGCTTTCTTT; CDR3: CASSQGYADRGNTEAFF
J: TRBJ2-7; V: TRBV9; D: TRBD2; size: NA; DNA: TGTGCCAGCAGCGTAGTTCCTAGCGGGATTACCTACGAGCAGTACTTC; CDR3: CASSVVPSGITYEQYF
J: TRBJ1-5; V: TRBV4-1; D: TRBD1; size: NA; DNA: TGCGCCAGCAGCCAACGGGGCGGACAGGGGAAGTGTCAGCCCCAGCATTTT; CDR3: CASSQRGGQGKCQPQHF
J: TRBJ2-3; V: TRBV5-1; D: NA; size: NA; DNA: TGCGCCAGCTGCGGGGAGGGACAGCCTACAGATACGCAGTATTTT; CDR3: CASCGEGQPTDTQYF
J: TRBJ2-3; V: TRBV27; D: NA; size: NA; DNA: TGTGCCAGCAGTTTAGGGTTCCCGAACACAGATACGCAGTATTTT; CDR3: CASSLGFPNTDTQYF
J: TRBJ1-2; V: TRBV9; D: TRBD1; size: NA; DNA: TGTGCCAGCAGCGAGACAGGGGGCGTTTACGATGGCTACACCTTC; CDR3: CASSETGGVYDGYTF